This T cell receptor (beta chain) was sequenced in a study of blood T cell repertoires in COVID-19. Germline trimming cut 2 bases from V and 6 bases from J; bases unmatched to any gene: 9. Germline V gene data show CDR1 as MDHEN and CDR2 as SYDVKM. This CDR3 region has 15 residues. Some clones are missing from TCRdb's copy, which holds only in-frame ones; the method was immunoSEQ multiplex PCR. The sample carries approximately 300,000 clones, about 85% recorded once. The TCR originated in a woman aged 50 to 60 with active or convalescent COVID-19. Sequenced sample: peripheral blood. V gene TRBV28 combines with J gene TRBJ2-7, with 8 positions matching TRBD1. The CDR3 is CASSLPVGQGGEQYF. In DNA form, the CDR3 reads TGTGCCAGCAGTTTACCGGTCGGACAGGGCGGCGAGCAGTACTTC.